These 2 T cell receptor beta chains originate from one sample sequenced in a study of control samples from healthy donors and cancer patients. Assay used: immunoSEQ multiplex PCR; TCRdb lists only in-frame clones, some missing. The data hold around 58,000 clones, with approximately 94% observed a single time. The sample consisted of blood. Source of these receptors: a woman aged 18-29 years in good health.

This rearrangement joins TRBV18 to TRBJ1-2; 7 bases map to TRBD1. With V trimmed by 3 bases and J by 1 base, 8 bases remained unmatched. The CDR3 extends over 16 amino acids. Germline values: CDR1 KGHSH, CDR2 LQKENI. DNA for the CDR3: TGTGCCAGCTCACCCTTTCCAGGGGGGAATAACTATGGCTACACCTTC. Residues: CASSPFPGGNNYGYTF.

The CDR3 DNA reads TGTGCCAGCAGTTCAGGGGGCCTCTATGGCTACACCTTC. Protein product: CASSSGGLYGYTF. The chain is built from TRBV7-8 and TRBJ1-2; 8 positions agree with TRBD1. Germline V gene data show CDR1 as SGHVS and CDR2 as FQNEAQ. V shed 6 bases, J shed 4 bases, and the junction held 4 bases outside the gene matches. The CDR3 has 13 amino acids.